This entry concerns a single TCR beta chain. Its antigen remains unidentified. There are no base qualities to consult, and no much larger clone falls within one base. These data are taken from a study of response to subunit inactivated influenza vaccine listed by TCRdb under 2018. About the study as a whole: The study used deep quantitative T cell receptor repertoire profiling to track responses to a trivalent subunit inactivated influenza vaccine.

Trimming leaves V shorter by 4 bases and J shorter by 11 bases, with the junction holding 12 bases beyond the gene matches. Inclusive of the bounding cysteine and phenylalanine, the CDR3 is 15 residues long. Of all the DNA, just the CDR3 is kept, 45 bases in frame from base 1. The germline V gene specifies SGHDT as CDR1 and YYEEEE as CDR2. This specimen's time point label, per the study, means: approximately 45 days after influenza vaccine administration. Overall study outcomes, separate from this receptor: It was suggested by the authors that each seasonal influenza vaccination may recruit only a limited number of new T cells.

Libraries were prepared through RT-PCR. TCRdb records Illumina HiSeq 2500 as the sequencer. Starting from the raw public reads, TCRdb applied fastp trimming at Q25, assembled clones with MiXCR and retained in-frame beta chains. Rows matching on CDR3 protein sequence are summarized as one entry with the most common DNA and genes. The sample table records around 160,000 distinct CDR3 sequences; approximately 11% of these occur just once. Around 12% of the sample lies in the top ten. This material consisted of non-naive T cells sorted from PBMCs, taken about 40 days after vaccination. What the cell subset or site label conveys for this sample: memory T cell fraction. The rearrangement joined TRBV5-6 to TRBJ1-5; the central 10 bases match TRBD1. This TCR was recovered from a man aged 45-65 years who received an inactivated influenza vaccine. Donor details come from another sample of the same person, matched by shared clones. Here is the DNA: TGTGCCAGCAGCACGACAGGGGGCCCGGCGTGGGCCCAGCATTTT. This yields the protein CASSTTGGPAWAQHF. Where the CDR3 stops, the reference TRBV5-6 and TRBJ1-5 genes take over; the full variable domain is DAGVTQSPTHLIKTRGQQVTLRCSPKSGHDTVSWYQQALGQGPQFIFQYYEEEERQRGNFPDRFSGHQFPNYSSELNVNALLLGDSALYLCASSTTGGPAWAQHFGDGTRLSIL.